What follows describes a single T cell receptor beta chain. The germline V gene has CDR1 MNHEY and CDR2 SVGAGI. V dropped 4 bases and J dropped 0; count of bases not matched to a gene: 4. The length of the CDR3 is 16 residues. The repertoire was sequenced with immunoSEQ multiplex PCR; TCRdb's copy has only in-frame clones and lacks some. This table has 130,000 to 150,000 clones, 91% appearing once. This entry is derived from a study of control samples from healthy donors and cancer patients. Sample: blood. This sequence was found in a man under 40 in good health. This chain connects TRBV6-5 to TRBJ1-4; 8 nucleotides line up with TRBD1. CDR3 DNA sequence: TGTGCCAGCAGTTTAGGGACAGGCACAACTAATGAAAAACTGTTTTTT. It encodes CASSLGTGTTNEKLFF.